One sample yielded the 12 T cell receptor beta chains listed below, sequenced in a study of T-cell memory formation after mild COVID-19. TCRdb re-called the 5' RACE reads with MiXCR, one entry per CDR3 protein. Altogether roughly 170,000 distinct CDR3 sequences are present, less than 20% being singletons, with the ten largest covering 3% to 4%. Sequences were obtained from PBMCs or a T cell subset sorted from them (not recorded which). These receptors were obtained from a man younger than 35 who had mild COVID-19 (a few samples of this study predate the infection). Cell type and time point are not known.

This clonotype occurred a few times. The CDR3 DNA sequence: TGTGCCAGCAGCTCCGGAGGGGTCGGCGGGGGCAATCAGCCCCAGCATTTT. It encodes CASSSGGVGGGNQPQHF. The chain uses TRBV7-2 and TRBJ1-5, with D perhaps TRBD1 (5 bases). The CDR3 is made up of 17 amino acids. Germline V lookup: CDR1 SGHTA, CDR2 FQGNSA. The V end was cut by 4 bases, the J end by 2 bases, with 18 bases between.

The chain employs TRBV12-3 or TRBV12-4 and TRBJ1-3; no firm D call. V gave up 3 bases and J gave up 8 bases, with 8 bases separating them. CDR3 length: 12 residues. The CDR3 spells CASSLVRDTIYF. DNA of the CDR3: TGTGCCAGCAGTTTGGTACGGGACACCATATATTTT.

A few counts support this clonotype. This chain joins TRBV19 and TRBJ2-3; possibly TRBD1 for D (6 bases). Trimming cost V 5 bases and J 2 bases, with 8 bases left between them. The CDR3 extends over 13 amino acids. The germline V gene has CDR1 LNHDA and CDR2 SQIVND (reference sequence). The CDR3 here is CASSAGATDTQYF. CDR3 bases: TGTGCCAGTAGTGCAGGGGCCACAGATACGCAGTATTTT. The full variable domain, with the rest looked up from reference TRBV19 and TRBJ2-3, is DGGITQSPKYLFRKEGQNVTLSCEQNLNHDAMYWYRQDPGQGLRLIYYSQIVNDFQKGDIAEGYSVSREKKESFPLTVTSAQKNPTAFYLCASSAGATDTQYFGPGTRLTVL.

This clonotype came up many times. V is TRBV5-1 and J is TRBJ2-5; TRBD1 might be the D (5 bases). Germline V gene data show CDR1 as SGHRS and CDR2 as YFSETQ. V lost 0 bases, J lost 2 bases, and 8 bases lay in between. The CDR3 runs 14 residues. The CDR3 protein is CASSLAPGQETQYF. The CDR3 coding sequence is TGCGCCAGCAGCTTGGCCCCAGGGCAAGAGACCCAGTACTTC. Looking up the rest from reference TRBV5-1 and TRBJ2-5 gives the full variable domain: KAGVTQTPRYLIKTRGQQVTLSCSPISGHRSVSWYQQTPGQGLQFLFEYFSETQRNKGNFPGRFSGRQFSNSRSEMNVSTLELGDSALYLCASSLAPGQETQYFGPGTRLLVL.

This chain uses TRBV7-9 with TRBJ2-5; a possible D gene is TRBD2 (6 bases). The CDR3 spans 13 residues. The V end was cut by 6 bases, the J end by 5 bases, with 13 bases between. Germline loops: CDR1 SEHNR, CDR2 FQNEAQ (reference sequence). The CDR3, as DNA: TGTGCCAGCAGGAAACTGGACTACGAGACCCAGTACTTC. Translated: CASRKLDYETQYF.

The chain joins TRBV7-9 to TRBJ2-3, with 11 bases identical to TRBD2. The CDR3 has 16 amino acids. Germline lookup yields CDR1 SEHNR and CDR2 FQNEAQ (reference sequence). The V gene end was trimmed by 4 bases and the J gene end by 4 bases; junction bases not matched to a gene: 7. CDR3 region: CASSSTLAGGSDTQYF. The CDR3, as DNA: TGTGCCAGCAGCTCAACCCTAGCGGGGGGCTCAGATACGCAGTATTTT.

This clonotype was seen only once. V usage is TRBV5-1 and J usage is TRBJ2-7; TRBD2 matches at 8 bases. This CDR3 comprises 13 residues. J gave up 0 bases and V 6 bases, and 2 bases lay outside the gene matches. CDR1 and CDR2 from the germline V gene are SGHRS and YFSETQ. CDR3 sequence reads: CASTSGGSYEQYF. The CDR3 DNA follows: TGCGCCAGCACCAGCGGGGGCTCCTACGAGCAGTACTTC.

The chain has TRBV3-1 and TRBJ2-5; D gene ambiguous. In germline, CDR1 is LGHDT, CDR2 YNNKEL (reference sequence). Trimming shortened V by 0 bases and J by 2 bases, and 4 bases separated the two germline ends. This CDR3 is built from 13 residues. Here the CDR3 DNA reads TGTGCCAGCAGCCAAGAATTACAAGAGACCCAGTACTTC. Its protein is CASSQELQETQYF.

This clonotype was picked up a small number of times. The gene calls are TRBV20-1 and TRBJ2-7; no clear D. V shed 2 bases and J shed 4 bases, with 9 bases lying between them. CDR3 length: 12 amino acids. In germline, CDR1 is DFQATT, CDR2 SNEGSKA (reference sequence). The CDR3 coding sequence is TGCAGTGCTAGAAAGAGTTCTTACGAGCAGTACGTC. It is translated as CSARKSSYEQYV.

The sample holds a few counts of this clonotype. Here the CDR3 reads CASSWAQGPTEAFF. For the CDR3, the DNA is TGCGCCAGCAGCTGGGCACAGGGGCCCACTGAAGCTTTCTTT. The gene calls are TRBV5-1 and TRBJ1-1; TRBD1 agrees at 7 bases. J gave up 4 bases and V 3 bases, and 6 bases lay outside the gene matches. This CDR3 has 14 residues. Per germline, CDR1 SGHRS and CDR2 YFSETQ.

This chain uses TRBV7-2 with TRBJ2-7; 8 bases fit TRBD1. The V gene end was trimmed by 5 bases and the J gene end by 4 bases; junction bases not matched to a gene: 7. Germline loops: CDR1 SGHTA, CDR2 FQGNSA. The CDR3 loop spans 14 amino acids. CDR3 region: CASSHDRGQYEQYF. The CDR3 DNA reads TGTGCCAGCAGCCACGACAGGGGCCAGTACGAGCAGTACTTC. Full variable domain (remainder filled in from reference TRBV7-2 and TRBJ2-7): GAGVSQSPSNKVTEKGKDVELRCDPISGHTALYWYRQSLGQGLEFLIYFQGNSAPDKSGLPSDRFSAERTGGSVSTLTIQRTQQEDSAVYLCASSHDRGQYEQYFGPGTRLTVT.

This clonotype was recorded a few times. This chain connects TRBV2 to TRBJ1-5; D ambiguous. The V end lost 1 base, the J end lost 3 bases, and 10 bases lay between the germline ends. Germline V gives CDR1 SNHLY, CDR2 FYNNEI. The CDR3 has 15 residues. CDR3 DNA sequence: TGTGCCAGCAGTGAAGGGGGATTGAACAATCAGCCCCAGCATTTT. It translates to CASSEGGLNNQPQHF.